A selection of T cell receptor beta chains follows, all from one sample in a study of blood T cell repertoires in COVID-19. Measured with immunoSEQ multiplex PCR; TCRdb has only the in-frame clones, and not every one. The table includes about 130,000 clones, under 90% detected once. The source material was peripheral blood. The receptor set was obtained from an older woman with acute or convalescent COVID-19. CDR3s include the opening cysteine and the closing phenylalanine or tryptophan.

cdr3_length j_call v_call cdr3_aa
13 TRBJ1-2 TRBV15 CATRTGSIGGYTF
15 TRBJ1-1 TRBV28 CASSLETPGSLKAFF
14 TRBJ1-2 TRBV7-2 CASSLDRGNYGYTF
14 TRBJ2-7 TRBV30 CAWSVLDSSYEQYF
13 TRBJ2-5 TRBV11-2 CASSYRGQETQYF
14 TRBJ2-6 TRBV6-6 CASSNRAGANVLTF
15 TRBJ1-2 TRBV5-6 CASSLAADSRYGYTF
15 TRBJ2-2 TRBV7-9 CASSLGGSGTGELFF
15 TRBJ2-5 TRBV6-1 CASSEVSGIQETQYF
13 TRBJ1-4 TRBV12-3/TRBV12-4 CASSYVQGEKLFF
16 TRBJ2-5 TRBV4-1 CASSLVASGGEETQYF
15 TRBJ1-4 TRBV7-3 CASSCPGQQDEKLFF
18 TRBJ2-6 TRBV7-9 CASSLKGQGDAGANVLTF
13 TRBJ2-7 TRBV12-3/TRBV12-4 CASEGQGRHEQYF
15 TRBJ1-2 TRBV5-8 CASSPWDTTNYGYTF
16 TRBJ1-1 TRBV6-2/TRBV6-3 CASSYTTGQGYTEAFF
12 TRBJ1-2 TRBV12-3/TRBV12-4 CASTQDKQGYTF
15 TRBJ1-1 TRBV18 CASSPQGGGNTEAFF
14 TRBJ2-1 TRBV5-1 CASSLKGGYNEQFF
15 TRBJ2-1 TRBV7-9 CASRRPGTGGHEQFF
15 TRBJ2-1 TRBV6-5 CASRSTSGGGNEQFF
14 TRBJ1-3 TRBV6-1 CASSEALGKNTIYF
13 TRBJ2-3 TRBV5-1 CASRDSTADTQYF
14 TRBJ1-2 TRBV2 CASSGQGTPYGYTF
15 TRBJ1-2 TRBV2 CASRVEPNANYGYTF
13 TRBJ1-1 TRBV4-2 CASSQGRYTEAFF
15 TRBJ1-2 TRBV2 CASSRGGERDYGYTF
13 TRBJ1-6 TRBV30 CAWSARFYSPLHF
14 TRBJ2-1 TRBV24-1 CATSGTRGPGEQFF
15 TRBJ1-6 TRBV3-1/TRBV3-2 CASSQGAGSSSPLHF
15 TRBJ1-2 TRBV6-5 CASSYGTGPNYGYTF
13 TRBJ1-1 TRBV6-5 CASSYSEDTEAFF
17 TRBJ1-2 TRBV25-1 CASSVPGTGGSNYGYTF
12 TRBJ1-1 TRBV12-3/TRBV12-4 CASSFGDRGAFF
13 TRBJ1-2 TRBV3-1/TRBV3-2 CASSYGTNYGYTF
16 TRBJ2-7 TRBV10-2 CASSKARAFSSYEQYF
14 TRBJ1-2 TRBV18 CASSPPSGGYGYTF
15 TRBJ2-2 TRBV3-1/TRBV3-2 CASSREAGNTGELFF
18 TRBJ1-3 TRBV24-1 CATSDRPGTGGSGNTIYF
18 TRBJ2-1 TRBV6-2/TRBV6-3 CASSPGWTTTSSYNEQFF
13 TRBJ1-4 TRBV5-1 CASSLDRNEKLFF
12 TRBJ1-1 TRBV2 CASSARNTEAFF
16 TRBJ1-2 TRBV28 CASSGGQGLGTDGYTF
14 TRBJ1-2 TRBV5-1 CASSLSQGGDGYTF
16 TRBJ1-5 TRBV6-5 CASSYSPARTGQPQHF
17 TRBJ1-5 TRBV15 CATSIYRGPSSNQPQHF
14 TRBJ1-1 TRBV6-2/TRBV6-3 CASSPRQGAIMAFF
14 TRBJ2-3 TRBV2 CASKSVTGGGTQYF
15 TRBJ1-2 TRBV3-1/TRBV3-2 CASSAQGELPYGYTF
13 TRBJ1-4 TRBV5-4 CASSLDSNEKLFF
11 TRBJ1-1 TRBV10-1 CASAGQGEAFF
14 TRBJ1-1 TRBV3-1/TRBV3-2 CASSRRGQQGEAFF
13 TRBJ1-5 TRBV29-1 CSVEVRPRGPQHF
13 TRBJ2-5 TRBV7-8 CASSLLERETQYF
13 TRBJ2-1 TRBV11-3 CASSLGQNNEQFF
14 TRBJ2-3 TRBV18 CASSHPRTPDTQYF